What follows are 2 T cell receptor beta chains derived from one specimen sequenced in a study of shared clonotypes between healthy human individuals. TCRdb keeps only in-frame clones here, not all; method: immunoSEQ multiplex PCR. The sample includes some 2,000,000 clones, approximately 96% seen only once; the top ten take roughly 0.13%. Material for sequencing was naive CD4+ T cells sorted from blood. Subset: CD45RA+ positively selected. The receptors originated from a man between 18 and 29 years old in good health.

The V gene is TRBV5-1, the J gene TRBJ1-1; tentatively, D is TRBD1 (5 bases). CDR3 length: 13 residues. Germline values: CDR1 SGHRS, CDR2 YFSETQ. Trimming left V 4 bases short and J 4 bases short, with 11 bases between. The chain's CDR3 is CASSRDGGTEAFF. Here the CDR3 DNA reads TGCGCCAGCAGCCGGGACGGGGGCACTGAAGCTTTCTTT.

The chain joins TRBV2 to TRBJ2-7; no firm D call. Germline lookup yields CDR1 SNHLY and CDR2 FYNNEI. CDR3 length equals 14 residues. V lost 2 bases to trimming and J lost 3 bases, with 11 bases between them. CDR3 DNA sequence: TGTGCCAGCAGTGAATTTTTAGGCGACTACGAGCAGTACTTC. Its translation is CASSEFLGDYEQYF.